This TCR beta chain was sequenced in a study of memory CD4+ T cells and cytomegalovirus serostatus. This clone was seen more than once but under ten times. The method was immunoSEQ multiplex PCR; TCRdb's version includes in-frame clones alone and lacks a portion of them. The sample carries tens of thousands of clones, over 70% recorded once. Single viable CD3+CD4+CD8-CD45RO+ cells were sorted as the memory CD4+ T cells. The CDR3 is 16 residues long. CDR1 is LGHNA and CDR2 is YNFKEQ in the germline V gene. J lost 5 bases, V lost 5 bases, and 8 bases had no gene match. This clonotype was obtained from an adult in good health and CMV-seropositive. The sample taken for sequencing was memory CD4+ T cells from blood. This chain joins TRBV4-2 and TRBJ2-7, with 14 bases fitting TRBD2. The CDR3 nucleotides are TGTGCCAGCAGCGCGGGACTAGCGGGAGTATCGGACGAGCAGTACTTC. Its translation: CASSAGLAGVSDEQYF.